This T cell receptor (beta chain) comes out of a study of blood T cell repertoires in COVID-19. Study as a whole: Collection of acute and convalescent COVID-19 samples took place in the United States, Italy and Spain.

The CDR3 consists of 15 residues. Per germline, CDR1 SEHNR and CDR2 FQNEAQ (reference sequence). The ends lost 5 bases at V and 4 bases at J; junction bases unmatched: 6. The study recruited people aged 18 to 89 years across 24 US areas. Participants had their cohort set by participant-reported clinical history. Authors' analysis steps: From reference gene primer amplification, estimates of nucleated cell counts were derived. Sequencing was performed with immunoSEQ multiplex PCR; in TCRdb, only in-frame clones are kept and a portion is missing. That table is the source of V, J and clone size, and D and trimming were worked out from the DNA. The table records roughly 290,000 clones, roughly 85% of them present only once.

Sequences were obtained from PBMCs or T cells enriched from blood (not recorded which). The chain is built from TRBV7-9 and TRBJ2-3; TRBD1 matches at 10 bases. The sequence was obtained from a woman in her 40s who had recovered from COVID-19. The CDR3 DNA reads TGTGCCAGCAGCCACCCGGGACAGGGGCCAGATACGCAGTATTTT. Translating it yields CASSHPGQGPDTQYF.